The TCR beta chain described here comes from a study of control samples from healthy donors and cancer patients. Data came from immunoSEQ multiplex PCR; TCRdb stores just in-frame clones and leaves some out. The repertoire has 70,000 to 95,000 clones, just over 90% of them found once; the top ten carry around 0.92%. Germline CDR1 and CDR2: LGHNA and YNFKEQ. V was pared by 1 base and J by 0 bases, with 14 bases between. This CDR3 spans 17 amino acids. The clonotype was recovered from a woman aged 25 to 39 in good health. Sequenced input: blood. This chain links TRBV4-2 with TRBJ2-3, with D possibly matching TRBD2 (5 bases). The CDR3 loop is CASSQADSRRSTDTQYF. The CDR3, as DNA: TGTGCCAGCAGCCAAGCGGACTCTCGACGTAGCACAGATACGCAGTATTTT.